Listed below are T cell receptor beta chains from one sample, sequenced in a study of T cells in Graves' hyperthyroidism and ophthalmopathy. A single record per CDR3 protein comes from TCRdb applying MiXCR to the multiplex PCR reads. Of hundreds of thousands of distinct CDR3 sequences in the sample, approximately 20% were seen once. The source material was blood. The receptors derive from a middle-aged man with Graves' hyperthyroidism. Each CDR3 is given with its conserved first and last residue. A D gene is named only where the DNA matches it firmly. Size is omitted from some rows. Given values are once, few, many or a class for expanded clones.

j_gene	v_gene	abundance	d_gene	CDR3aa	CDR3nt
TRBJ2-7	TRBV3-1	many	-	CASSQDYEQYF	TGTGCCAGCAGCCAAGACTACGAGCAGTACTTC
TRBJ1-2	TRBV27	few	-	CASSLYAAPYGYTF	TGTGCCAGCAGTTTATACGCAGCTCCCTATGGCTACACCTTC
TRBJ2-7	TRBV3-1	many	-	CASSPRLLSYEQYF	TGTGCCAGCAGCCCTCGACTCCTTTCCTACGAGCAGTACTTC
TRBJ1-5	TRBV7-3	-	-	CASRIFRWPSNQPQHF	TGTGCCAGCAGAATCTTTAGGTGGCCTAGCAATCAGCCCCAGCATTTT
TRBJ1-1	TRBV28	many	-	CASSLSTVARMNTEAFF	TGTGCCAGCAGTTTAAGTACAGTCGCCAGAATGAACACTGAAGCTTTCTTT
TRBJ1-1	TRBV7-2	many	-	CASSLVGGASTEAFF	TGTGCCAGCAGCTTAGTTGGGGGCGCAAGCACTGAAGCTTTCTTT
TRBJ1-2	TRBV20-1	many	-	CSAVSGDYGYTF	TGCAGTGCCGTATCGGGCGATTATGGCTACACCTTC
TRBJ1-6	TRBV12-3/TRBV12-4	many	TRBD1	CASSLQGANSPLHF	TGTGCCAGCAGTTTACAGGGGGCAAATTCACCCCTCCACTTT
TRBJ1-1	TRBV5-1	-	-	CASSFGSSRAFF	TGCGCCAGCAGCTTCGGCAGCTCTAGAGCTTTCTTT
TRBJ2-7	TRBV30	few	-	CAWSVPAEQYF	TGTGCCTGGAGTGTACCTGCCGAGCAGTACTTC
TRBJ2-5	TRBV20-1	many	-	CSATRTGTRGETQYF	TGCAGTGCTACCCGGACGGGTACGAGGGGAGAGACCCAGTACTTC
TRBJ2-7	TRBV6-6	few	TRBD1	CASSYSGQGAFREQYF	TGTGCCAGCAGTTACTCCGGACAGGGGGCGTTTCGCGAGCAGTACTTC
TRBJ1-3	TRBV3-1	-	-	CASSQGDNTIYF	TGTGCCAGCAGCCAAGGGGACAACACCATATATTTT
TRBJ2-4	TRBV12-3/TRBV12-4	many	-	CASSLLVGQKNIQYF	TGTGCCAGCAGTTTACTGGTTGGGCAGAAAAACATTCAGTACTTC
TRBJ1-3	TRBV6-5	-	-	CASRYPGSGNTIYF	TGTGCCAGCAGATACCCGGGCTCTGGAAACACCATATATTTT
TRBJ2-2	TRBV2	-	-	CASSITGAGELFF	TGTGCCAGCAGCATCACGGGGGCCGGGGAGCTGTTTTTT
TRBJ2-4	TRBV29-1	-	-	CSGIQGGKNIQYF	TGCAGCGGGATACAGGGAGGCAAAAACATTCAGTACTTC
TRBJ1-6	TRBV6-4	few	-	CASSDSGISPLHF	TGTGCCAGCAGTGACTCTGGGATTTCACCCCTCCACTTT
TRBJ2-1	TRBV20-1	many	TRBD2	CSAREAGFKLLGQFF	TGCAGTGCTAGAGAAGCGGGGTTTAAGCTGTTGGGGCAGTTCTTC
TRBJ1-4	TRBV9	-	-	CASSPSSGGAYGEKLFF	TGTGCCAGCAGCCCCTCCTCGGGGGGCGCGTACGGTGAAAAACTGTTTTTT
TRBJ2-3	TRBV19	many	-	CASSGTGHPSTDTQYF	TGTGCCAGTAGTGGTACGGGACACCCGAGCACAGATACGCAGTATTTT
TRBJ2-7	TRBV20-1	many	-	CSASAGHLLEQYF	TGCAGTGCTAGTGCGGGACACCTCCTCGAGCAGTACTTC
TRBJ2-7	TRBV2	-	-	CASAQESYEQYF	TGTGCCAGCGCTCAAGAATCCTACGAGCAGTACTTC